The clone carrying this T cell receptor (beta chain) was recorded at least ten times. The antigen is undetermined. This entry belongs to a study of T-cell reconstitution after alpha-beta-depleted transplantation in children. Study-wide points: T-cell counts and diversity were attributed mostly to newly produced T cells one year after transplant. About two months after transplant, alpha-beta T cells reportedly came from several hundred expanded graft clones. Several patients had high TCRbeta diversity at day 60; it came from surviving recipient T cells and thymic progenitors.

V shed 1 base and J shed 7 bases, with 11 bases lying between them. Germline V CDR1 and CDR2: SGHVS, FNYEAQ. This CDR3 is 14 amino acids long. During its preparation, the TCRbeta library received unique molecular identifiers. TCRdb reanalysed the PCR reads using MiXCR and keeps one entry per CDR3 protein. The sample has 550,000 to 600,000 distinct CDR3 sequences; 23% are singletons. This clonotype was obtained from a boy younger than two who had a stem cell transplant for acute myeloid leukemia, so the T cells may come from the graft donor. The genes are TRBV7-6 and TRBJ2-1, with D tentatively TRBD1 or TRBD2 (5 bases each). Sequenced material: PBMCs, mostly from graft donor cells, taken 360 days after TCRalphabeta/CD19-depleted stem cell transplant. The CDR3: CASSLGEGMNEQFF. CDR3 coding DNA: TGTGCCAGCAGCTTAGGAGAGGGGATGAATGAGCAGTTCTTC. Together with reference TRBV7-6 and TRBJ2-1, the CDR3 gives the full variable domain: GAGVSQSPRYKVTKRGQDVALRCDPISGHVSLYWYRQALGQGPEFLTYFNYEAQQDKSGLPNDRFSAERPEGSISTLTIQRTEQRDSAMYRCASSLGEGMNEQFFGPGTRLTVL.